Only a few counts were recorded for the clone carrying this T cell receptor (beta chain). Antigen unknown. The data derive from a study of memory B cells and T cells in multiple sclerosis. CFSE-dim autoproliferating and CFSE-high non-proliferating T cells from unstimulated culture were sequenced separately. About 50 million CFSE-labeled PBMCs were cultured six to seven days unstimulated, then replicate wells were pooled. V was shortened by 7 bases and J by 2 bases, with 14 bases between the two germline ends. The CDR3 has 13 amino acids. Germline V gene lookup returns CDR1 SQVTM and CDR2 ANQGSEA. Clones were read by immunoSEQ multiplex PCR, and TCRdb kept only the in-frame ones, dropping some. This sample has around 50,000 clones, with over 75% found just once.

The source is a human donor with multiple sclerosis. Sequencing input: PBMCs from blood kept in culture. The chain recombines TRBV29-1 with TRBJ2-5; a weak D match, TRBD2 (6 bases). The CDR3 here is CSASGGGQETQYF. The DNA of the CDR3 is TGCAGCGCCTCTGGGGGAGGTCAAGAGACCCAGTACTTC.